The 23 T cell receptor beta chains below were found in one sample sequenced in a study of CD8 T cells in ankylosing spondylitis. Study findings and constraints: A TCR beta motif made of eight highly homologous variants seemed typical of ankylosing spondylitis blood.

These receptors have no known antigen. A single record per CDR3 protein comes from TCRdb applying MiXCR to the 5' RACE reads. The table lists about 440,000 distinct CDR3 sequences, roughly a sixth of them singletons, with under 1.2% in the top ten. Material: blood, either unsorted or a sorted T cell fraction (not recorded which). These receptors were collected from a male donor with ankylosing spondylitis.

With regard to this clonotype: A clone one base away is much larger, so this may be a read error. DNA of the CDR3: TGCGCCAGCAGCTTGGACCTCCCGAGCAATCTTGGAGGCGGGGAGCTGTTTTTT. Its protein product is CASSLDLPSNLGGGELFF. V usage is TRBV5-1 and J usage is TRBJ2-2, with TRBD2 as a possible D gene (5 bases). The CDR3 spans 18 residues. CDR1 and CDR2 from the germline V gene are SGHRS and YFSETQ. V lost 0 bases to trimming and J lost 7 bases, with 22 bases between them.

The rearrangement joins TRBV20-1 to TRBJ2-7; the D gene is possibly TRBD2 (6 bases). CDR3 length equals 13 residues. Trimming took off 1 base at V and 0 bases at J, with 7 bases between the two ends. In germline, CDR1 is DFQATT, CDR2 SNEGSKA (reference sequence). The CDR3 DNA follows: TGCAGTGCTAGAGCGGGACTCTCCTACGAGCAGTACTTC. The encoded protein is CSARAGLSYEQYF.

The chain recombines TRBV11-2 with TRBJ2-7, with D hard to call. The germline V gene has CDR1 SGHAT and CDR2 FQNNGV. V was cut by 5 bases and J by 2 bases, with 16 bases left in between. This CDR3 spans 15 amino acids. Here the CDR3 DNA reads TGTGCCAGCAGCCCTAGTAGGGCGGATCCCTACGAGCAGTACTTC. Translation: CASSPSRADPYEQYF.

The chain links TRBV12-3 or TRBV12-4 to TRBJ2-5; D gene ambiguous. V dropped 7 bases and J dropped 7 bases, with 10 bases sitting between them. CDR3 length: 11 residues. In DNA, the CDR3 is TGTGCCAGCACGTCCCTAGGGACCCAGTACTTC. Protein sequence: CASTSLGTQYF.

This clonotype was recorded many times. V and J are TRBV3-1 and TRBJ1-2; possibly TRBD1 for D (5 bases). V shed 4 bases and J shed 4 bases, with 19 bases lying between them. Germline CDR1 LGHDT, CDR2 YNNKEL (reference sequence). The CDR3 is 16 residues long. CDR3 sequence: CASSRTRDGGSYGYTF. DNA for the CDR3: TGTGCCAGCAGCCGAACACGGGACGGTGGATCCTATGGCTACACCTTC.

This clonotype was picked up one time. The gene calls are TRBV19 and TRBJ1-1, with 7 positions matching TRBD1. After removal of 3 bases from V and 5 bases from J, the junction contained 3 bases not matched to a gene. CDR3 length: 13 residues. The V gene's germline CDR1 is LNHDA and CDR2 SQIVND (reference sequence). Written as DNA, the CDR3 is TGTGCCAGTAGTATCACAGGGGATACTGAAGCTTTCTTT. Protein product: CASSITGDTEAFF.

This clonotype was counted many times. V gene TRBV4-3 combines with J gene TRBJ1-2; no clear D. CDR1 and CDR2 (germline): LGHNA, YSLEER. V lost 0 bases and J lost 8, with 13 bases in between. This CDR3 has 14 amino acids. The CDR3 DNA follows: TGCGCCAGCAGCCAAGATCGGGCAGTCCGGGGCTACACCTTC. It yields the protein CASSQDRAVRGYTF.

The J gene is TRBJ1-3, the V gene TRBV18; a weak D match, TRBD1 (5 bases). CDR1 is KGHSH, CDR2 LQKENI, per germline. The CDR3 consists of 16 residues. V was shortened by 2 bases and J by 0 bases, with 11 bases between the two germline ends. The CDR3 is CASSPETGGSGNTIYF. In DNA form, the CDR3 reads TGTGCCAGCTCACCAGAGACGGGGGGCTCTGGAAACACCATATATTTT.

V usage is TRBV11-2 and J usage is TRBJ2-2; 8 nucleotides align to TRBD1. This CDR3 is built from 16 residues. Trimming cost V 3 bases and J 5 bases; bases outside gene matches: 8. Germline V CDR1 and CDR2: SGHAT, FQNNGV. CDR3 in amino acids: CASSFGQGAGTGELFF. Here the CDR3 DNA reads TGTGCCAGCAGCTTTGGCCAGGGGGCAGGGACCGGGGAGCTGTTTTTT.

This clonotype was seen more than once but under ten times. CDR3 DNA: TGTGCCAGCAGCCCCCAAGGGCAGGGCCCTGGCTTTGGGTATGGCTACACCTTC. Encoded protein: CASSPQGQGPGFGYGYTF. V is TRBV9 and J is TRBJ1-2; D perhaps matches TRBD1 (5 bases). The CDR3 length is 18 residues. The germline V gene encodes CDR1 SGDLS and CDR2 YYNGEE. The V end lost 4 bases, the J end lost 5 bases, and 27 bases lay between the germline ends.

In this sample, this clonotype turned up a few times. This chain joins TRBV5-5 and TRBJ2-2; D remains ambiguous. CDR3 length: 13 residues. With 6 bases removed from V and 5 bases from J, the gap between germline ends came to 11 bases. Per germline, CDR1 SGHKS and CDR2 YYEKEE (reference sequence). The CDR3: CASMYASTGELFF. In DNA form, the CDR3 reads TGTGCCAGCATGTACGCCAGTACCGGGGAGCTGTTTTTT.

V and J are TRBV7-2 and TRBJ2-7; 8 bases line up with TRBD1. CDR3 length equals 16 residues. Germline-derived CDR1 and CDR2 are SGHTA and FQGNSA. J lost 6 bases, V lost 2 bases, and 12 bases had no gene match. The CDR3, as DNA: TGTGCCAGCAGCTTAATCCCCCTTCAGGGGGCGGGCGAGCAGTACTTC. Amino acids: CASSLIPLQGAGEQYF.

A few counts support this clonotype. CDR3 DNA sequence: TGCGCCAGCAGCCAAGAGCCGTGGGCCAACGTCCTGACTTTC. It yields the protein CASSQEPWANVLTF. The chain links TRBV4-3 to TRBJ2-6; D is unclear. V shed 0 bases and J shed 5 bases, with 5 bases lying between them. Per germline, CDR1 LGHNA and CDR2 YSLEER. The CDR3 contains 14 residues.

The chain combines TRBV9 with TRBJ1-4, with D possibly TRBD1 on 6 matching bases. The germline V gene has CDR1 SGDLS and CDR2 YYNGEE. This CDR3 comprises 15 residues. Trimming removed 0 bases at V and 8 bases at J, with 14 bases between. CDR3 coding DNA: TGTGCCAGCAGCGTAGCGACGTCAGGGGACGAAAAACTGTTTTTT. Its protein product is CASSVATSGDEKLFF.

This chain uses TRBV6-1 with TRBJ1-2; D is undetermined. Germline loops: CDR1 MNHNS, CDR2 SASEGT. This CDR3 comprises 13 residues. The V gene lost 3 bases and the J gene lost 1 base, with 6 bases spanning the gap. The CDR3 spells CASSEGLNYGYTF. In DNA, the CDR3 is TGTGCCAGCAGTGAGGGCCTTAACTATGGCTACACCTTC.

This clonotype was counted a single time. V usage is TRBV10-2 and J usage is TRBJ1-5; a possible D gene is TRBD1 (5 bases). The CDR3 length is 15 residues. V lost 7 bases and J lost 7, with 20 bases in between. Germline assignment: CDR1 WSHSY and CDR2 SAAADI. CDR3 DNA sequence: TGCGCCAGCACCGAGACGGCGGGGGGAGGCCAGCCCCAGCATTTT. This translates into CASTETAGGGQPQHF.

The rearrangement links TRBV12-3 or TRBV12-4 to TRBJ2-3; 12 bases are shared with TRBD2. Trimming took 4 bases from V and 0 from J; bases not matched to a gene: 8. The CDR3 is made up of 18 amino acids. The CDR3 coding sequence is TGTGCCAGCAGTTCTCCTCCCGGACTAGCGGGAAGCACAGATACGCAGTATTTT. Protein sequence: CASSSPPGLAGSTDTQYF.

The chain carries TRBV4-2 and TRBJ2-3, with D possibly called TRBD1 or TRBD2 (5 bases each). The CDR3 consists of 17 residues. V was clipped by 1 base and J by 9 bases, with 23 bases between them. The germline CDR1 and CDR2 sequences are LGHNA and YNFKEQ. CDR3 bases: TGTGCCAGCAGCCAAGGACTCCTCGGGGCGGCGGTTGGAACGCAGTATTTT. The encoded protein is CASSQGLLGAAVGTQYF.

The chain uses TRBV2 and TRBJ2-3; 7 positions agree with TRBD2. The CDR3 has 14 amino acids. Losses at the gene ends were 4 bases for V and 5 bases for J; bases not matched to a gene: 6. Germline V gives CDR1 SNHLY, CDR2 FYNNEI. The CDR3 sequence: CASSVELALDTQYF. The DNA for the CDR3 is TGTGCCAGCAGTGTCGAACTAGCGTTAGATACGCAGTATTTT. The variable domain in full, with the rest retrieved from reference TRBV2 and TRBJ2-3, is EPEVTQTPSHQVTQMGQEVILRCVPISNHLYFYWYRQILGQKVEFLVSFYNNEISEKSEIFDDQFSVERPDGSNFTLKIRSTKLEDSAMYFCASSVELALDTQYFGPGTRLTVL.

This clonotype appeared a few times. V is TRBV12-3 or TRBV12-4 and J is TRBJ2-1, with 10 bases lining up with TRBD2. With V trimmed by 7 bases and J by 7 bases, 7 bases remained unmatched. The CDR3 runs 14 residues. Here the CDR3 DNA reads TGTGCCAGCAAAGCGGGAGGGCGAGTGAATGAGCAGTTCTTC. Translation: CASKAGGRVNEQFF.

This clonotype was seen a few times. The rearrangement joins TRBV2 to TRBJ1-6; D remains ambiguous. Germline V gene sequence: CDR1 SNHLY, CDR2 FYNNEI. The CDR3 is made up of 13 amino acids. V was shortened by 4 bases and J by 8 bases, with 9 bases between the two germline ends. The CDR3 spells CASSGQRDSPLHF. Here the CDR3 DNA reads TGTGCCAGCAGTGGGCAGAGGGATTCACCCCTCCACTTT.

The rearrangement joins TRBV2 to TRBJ2-3, with TRBD1 identical over 9 bases. CDR1 and CDR2 (germline): SNHLY, FYNNEI. This CDR3 region has 16 residues. Unmatched junction bases numbered 11, after V lost 4 bases and J lost 6 bases. The DNA of the CDR3 is TGTGCCAGCAGTGCCCTAACAGGGGGCGGTTCTGATACGCAGTATTTT. Translating gives CASSALTGGGSDTQYF.

The chain recombines TRBV5-1 with TRBJ2-1; D is perhaps TRBD1 (6 bases). The germline V gene encodes CDR1 SGHRS and CDR2 YFSETQ. CDR3 length: 16 residues. V was clipped by 0 bases and J by 4 bases, with 14 bases between them. The CDR3 DNA follows: TGCGCCAGCAGCTTGGTTGCAGGGGACGGTTACAATGAGCAGTTCTTC. Protein sequence: CASSLVAGDGYNEQFF.